This TCR beta chain comes out of a study of T cells in Graves' hyperthyroidism and ophthalmopathy (dated by TCRdb to about 2019). Background for the entire study: Peripheral blood samples were taken at the time of initial diagnosis, prior to any treatment. To identify TCR V-J signatures that set the groups apart, the researchers used a discovery cohort of about a hundred patients, made up of fewer than 50 with Graves' ophthalmopathy and 57 with stable Graves' hyperthyroidism. Prospective prediction of ophthalmopathy was tested in an independent validation cohort of 18 hyperthyroidism patients and approximately 17 patients who later progressed to ophthalmopathy. The approximately 100 discovery patients were randomly divided into training and test sets at a 7:3 ratio. In several Graves' hyperthyroidism patients, the study also compared T-cell repertoires from thyroid tissue with T-cell repertoires from blood. Following sampling, methimazole starting at 30 mg daily was given to hyperthyroidism patients, and high-dose intravenous methylprednisolone was given to ophthalmopathy patients. According to the paper, TCR Vbeta CDR3 sequencing was carried out on roughly 130 peripheral blood samples, which came from around 43 ophthalmopathy, around 74 hyperthyroidism and roughly 17 progressor patients.

Moderately to severely active disease, a Clinical Activity Score of at least 3, a NOSPECS grade of at least 4, and a duration under 3 months were present in ophthalmopathy patients. Exclusion was applied to patients with uncontrolled infections, other autoimmune diseases, pregnancy or lactation. Diagnoses were established on the basis of clinical symptoms, serum thyroxine and TRAb, thyroid ultrasound, and orbital computed tomography. Ficoll-Paque density gradient centrifugation was used to isolate PBMCs from 8 to 10 ml of fresh peripheral blood. Trizol reagent was used to extract total RNA, and RNA quality was then checked on an Agilent 2100 Bioanalyzer. Concerning this clonotype itself: Its target antigen remains unknown. Base qualities are not recorded, but no much larger clone differs from it by a single base.

General study outcomes and caveats: In cross-validation, a model built on a 13 V-J signature told ophthalmopathy apart from stable hyperthyroidism with 85% to 90% sensitivity and roughly 82% specificity, and in testing the same model reached 80%/75%. In validation, progression to ophthalmopathy was predicted by the model with 70.59% sensitivity and under 85% specificity, a median of approximately 6.5 months before onset. Most expanded thyroid clonotypes (frequency above 0.001) were also detected in blood, suggesting blood repertoires may reflect thyroid immune responses. No statistical method was used to fix the sample size in advance, and group allocation was not hidden from the investigators.

CDR1 and CDR2, per the germline V gene, are MNHEY and SVGEGT. The germline V end is reduced by 6 bases and the J end by 6 bases; junction bases left unmatched: 10. Spanning cysteine to phenylalanine, the CDR3 consists of 16 amino acids. The sequence is cut down to CDR3 DNA, 48 bases in frame from base 1. Amplification of TCR beta CDR3 regions was carried out from RNA transcripts. A first-round RT-PCR of the TCR CDR3 used the HTBI primer set with the Qiagen OneStep RT-PCR kit. Libraries were constructed in a second round of multiplex PCR, after which size selection and purification were performed. Libraries were sequenced paired-end with 100 bp reads on an Illumina HiSeq2000. The paper's data handling went like this. SOAPnuke was used to process the raw data, throwing out any read that contained adapters or uncalled bases, had a mean Phred below 15, or lacked an exact constant-primer or identifier match. High-quality paired reads were merged using COPE v1.2.5, and each unique nucleotide sequence was defined as a clonotype. MiTCR v1.1 was used to align the clonotypes against IMGT TRBV, TRBD and TRBJ reference segments. The analysis was restricted to V-J combinations with a frequency above 0.0001, which together covered about 99% of the repertoires. The TCS score was defined as the ratio of F50 (clonal expansion) to E x V (chaos), calculated using BLOSUM62-based TCRdist between CDR3 peptides within each V-J. Welch's t-statistics and random forest reduced roughly 530 V-J features to roughly 13, which were used in a naive Bayes classifier (R e1071). TCRdb cleaned the public reads at Q25 with fastp, built clones with MiXCR and kept in-frame beta chains. Rows with a matching CDR3 protein are joined into one entry that keeps the most common DNA and genes. Clone size and V and J calls follow TCRdb, not the original study. This sample comprises around 500,000 distinct CDR3 sequences, approximately 23% of them detected only once. The leading ten clones occupy around 50% of the sample.

This chain joins TRBV6-2 or TRBV6-3 to TRBJ2-1; TRBD2 agrees with 11 junctional bases. This receptor was obtained from a woman aged 65 to 85 with Graves' ophthalmopathy. The sequenced sample was blood. The CDR3: CASSSSGTSGLNEQFF. The bases are TGTGCCAGCAGCTCAAGTGGGACTAGCGGACTCAATGAGCAGTTCTTC.